These 27 T cell receptor beta chains share one sample of origin, sequenced in a study of CD8 T cells in Susac syndrome. The authors reverse transcribed 0.5 to 1 ug RNA with random hexamers. TCRdb re-called the immunoSEQ multiplex PCR reads with MiXCR, one entry per CDR3 protein. The sample lists approximately 210,000 distinct CDR3 sequences; approximately 94% were seen once. Sequencing was carried out using CD4+ T cells from PBMCs. The receptors were gathered from a human donor with Susac syndrome.

The chain combines TRBV27 with TRBJ1-6; no clear D. In germline, CDR1 is MNHEY, CDR2 SMNVEV (reference sequence). The CDR3 contains 14 residues. The V gene lost 5 bases and the J gene lost 7 bases, with 12 bases spanning the gap. CDR3 sequence reads: CASSPQVQNSPLHF. DNA of the CDR3: TGTGCCAGCAGTCCGCAGGTGCAAAATTCACCCCTCCACTTT.

This clonotype was observed a few times. The chain joins TRBV19 to TRBJ1-5, with 7 bases matching TRBD1. The CDR3 extends over 17 amino acids. Per the germline V gene, CDR1 is LNHDA and CDR2 is SQIVND (reference sequence). V shed 4 bases, J shed 1 base, and the junction held 10 bases outside the gene matches. In nucleotides, the CDR3 is TGTGCCAGTAGTACCTCTAAGGGGGCGGAAAGCAATCAGCCCCAGCATTTT. It yields the protein CASSTSKGAESNQPQHF.

The chain couples TRBV27 to TRBJ1-4; D unclear. V was clipped by 5 bases and J by 2 bases, with 9 bases between them. The germline gives CDR1 MNHEY, CDR2 SMNVEV (reference sequence). CDR3 length: 14 residues. CDR3: CASSLFGTNEKLFF. The CDR3 region has the DNA TGTGCCAGCAGTCTATTTGGGACTAATGAAAAACTGTTTTTT. Complete variable domain (other parts from reference TRBV27 and TRBJ1-4): EAQVTQNPRYLITVTGKKLTVTCSQNMNHEYMSWYRQDPGLGLRQIYYSMNVEVTDKGDVPEGYKVSRKEKRNFPLILESPSPNQTSLYFCASSLFGTNEKLFFGSGTQLSVL.

CDR3 residues: CSAWGLLYGYTF. CDR3 nucleotides: TGCAGTGCCTGGGGACTCCTGTATGGCTACACCTTC. V usage is TRBV20-1 and J usage is TRBJ1-2, with D perhaps TRBD1 (5 bases). The CDR3 has 12 amino acids. Trimming left V 6 bases short and J 5 bases short, with 13 bases between. The germline gives CDR1 DFQATT, CDR2 SNEGSKA (reference sequence).

The V gene is TRBV2, the J gene TRBJ2-3, with TRBD1 identical over 8 bases. Germline V gene data show CDR1 as SNHLY and CDR2 as FYNNEI. This CDR3 has 13 residues. Germline trimming cut 6 bases from V and 10 bases from J; bases unmatched to any gene: 9. The CDR3 DNA follows: TGTGCCAGCAGGGACAGGGCAGTGGGCGCGCAGTATTTT. Protein sequence: CASRDRAVGAQYF. The full variable domain, completed using reference TRBV2 and TRBJ2-3, is EPEVTQTPSHQVTQMGQEVILRCVPISNHLYFYWYRQILGQKVEFLVSFYNNEISEKSEIFDDQFSVERPDGSNFTLKIRSTKLEDSAMYFCASRDRAVGAQYFGPGTRLTVL.

V gene TRBV6-5 combines with J gene TRBJ1-1; D is unclear. Trimming took off 6 bases at V and 3 bases at J, with 14 bases between the two ends. This CDR3 is built from 14 residues. Germline CDR1 reads MNHEY; CDR2 reads SVGAGI. The CDR3 reads CASSPIDEDTEAFF. For the CDR3, the DNA is TGTGCCAGCAGCCCAATAGACGAGGACACTGAAGCTTTCTTT.

V usage is TRBV7-2 and J usage is TRBJ2-5; D perhaps matches TRBD2 (6 bases). Per the germline V gene, CDR1 is SGHTA and CDR2 is FQGNSA. CDR3 length: 16 amino acids. Trimming removed 1 base from V and 0 bases from J, with 12 bases in between. CDR3 region: CASSLEDRDYQETQYF. The CDR3 region has the DNA TGTGCCAGCAGCTTAGAGGACCGGGACTACCAAGAGACCCAGTACTTC.

The chain combines TRBV7-6 with TRBJ1-6, with D possibly being TRBD1 (5 bases). In germline, CDR1 is SGHVS, CDR2 FNYEAQ. V lost 3 bases and J lost 1, with 16 bases in between. The CDR3 totals 18 residues. The CDR3 DNA reads TGTGCCAGCAGCTTGTCGGGACTCCATAGATCCTATAATTCACCCCTCCACTTT. It yields the protein CASSLSGLHRSYNSPLHF.

The rearrangement links TRBV5-1 to TRBJ1-6; TRBD1 agrees at 11 bases. The V gene end was trimmed by 1 base and the J gene end by 9 bases; junction bases not matched to a gene: 3. Germline lookup yields CDR1 SGHRS and CDR2 YFSETQ. This CDR3 has 15 amino acids. The CDR3 coding sequence is TGCGCCAGCAGCTTGCGGACAGGGGGCTCTTCACCCCTCCACTTT. Amino acids: CASSLRTGGSSPLHF.

The V gene is TRBV30, the J gene TRBJ2-1; 9 nucleotides align to TRBD1. Germline V gene lookup returns CDR1 GTSNPN and CDR2 SVGIG (reference sequence). The CDR3 consists of 15 residues. V lost 0 bases to trimming and J lost 6 bases; unmatched junction nucleotides: 6. The DNA for the CDR3 is TGTGCCTGGAGTGTCCTCGGGACAGGGCCCAATGAGCAGTTCTTC. As protein: CAWSVLGTGPNEQFF.

The rearrangement joins TRBV6-6 to TRBJ1-5; no definite D call. The germline V gene has CDR1 MNHNY and CDR2 SVGAGI (reference sequence). With 2 bases removed from V and 5 bases from J, the gap between germline ends came to 4 bases. The CDR3 is 12 amino acids. CDR3 coding DNA: TGTGCCAGCAGTTACGGTTATCAGCCCCAGCATTTT. Protein product: CASSYGYQPQHF.

The chain recombines TRBV7-2 with TRBJ1-1, with D unclear. V dropped 3 bases and J dropped 4 bases, with 12 bases sitting between them. Germline-derived CDR1 and CDR2 are SGHTA and FQGNSA. This CDR3 is built from 14 residues. CDR3 DNA sequence: TGTGCCAGCAGCTTCGATTATGGCAGCACTGAAGCTTTCTTT. Encoded protein: CASSFDYGSTEAFF.

This sequence joins TRBV7-2 and TRBJ2-6, with D hard to call. V shed 5 bases and J shed 0 bases, with 8 bases lying between them. CDR1 is SGHTA, CDR2 FQGNSA, per germline. This CDR3 region has 15 residues. The CDR3 DNA reads as TGTGCCAGCAGCAAAGAAGCCTCTGGGGCCAACGTCCTGACTTTC. It translates to CASSKEASGANVLTF.

The chain uses TRBV6-6 and TRBJ1-6; TRBD1 aligns across 7 bases. The trim removed 5 bases at V and 10 bases at J, leaving 5 bases unmatched. Germline V gene sequence: CDR1 MNHNY, CDR2 SVGAGI (reference sequence). The CDR3 runs 13 residues. CDR3 sequence: CASSPGQDSPLHF. CDR3 bases: TGTGCCAGCAGTCCCGGACAGGACTCACCCCTCCACTTT.

CDR3 sequence reads: CASSPSPGNQPQHF. The CDR3 region has the DNA TGCGCCAGCAGCCCCTCTCCGGGCAATCAGCCCCAGCATTTT. The rearrangement joins TRBV5-1 to TRBJ1-5, with no clear D. CDR1 and CDR2 from the germline V gene are SGHRS and YFSETQ. Deletions cut 4 bases from V and 2 bases from J, with 10 bases between. This CDR3 comprises 14 residues.

The chain uses TRBV30 and TRBJ2-3, with 10 bases identical to TRBD1. The length of the CDR3 is 14 residues. From germline, CDR1 is GTSNPN and CDR2 SVGIG (reference sequence). J gave up 6 bases and V 2 bases, and 5 bases lay outside the gene matches. The CDR3 DNA is TGTGCCTGGAGTTTGACAGGGGGCTGGGATACGCAGTATTTT. Encoded protein: CAWSLTGGWDTQYF.

This clonotype has more than one count but fewer than ten. The rearrangement uses TRBV6-1 and TRBJ2-2, with D maybe TRBD1 (5 bases). CDR1 MNHNS and CDR2 SASEGT come from the germline V gene. The CDR3 runs 11 residues. V was trimmed by 7 bases and J by 11 bases, leaving 11 bases between them. The CDR3 spells CASIRTSELFF. The CDR3 bases are TGTGCCAGCATCCGGACATCAGAGCTGTTTTTT.

The gene calls are TRBV25-1 and TRBJ2-1; D is unresolved. CDR1 and CDR2 from the germline V gene are MGHDK and SYGVNS. Trimming shortened V by 3 bases and J by 9 bases, and 6 bases separated the two germline ends. This CDR3 contains 11 residues. For the CDR3, the DNA is TGTGCCAGCAGTGAGTCTAGTGAGCAGTTCTTC. Protein product: CASSESSEQFF.

The chain links TRBV2 to TRBJ1-5, with 10 bases that match TRBD1. The trim removed 3 bases at V and 7 bases at J, leaving 0 bases unmatched. This CDR3 region has 13 residues. Germline CDR1 reads SNHLY; CDR2 reads FYNNEI. CDR3: CASSEGQGQPQHF. CDR3 bases: TGTGCCAGCAGTGAGGGACAGGGGCAGCCCCAGCATTTT.

This chain joins TRBV11-2 and TRBJ1-2; D is undetermined. Trimming left V 0 bases short and J 7 bases short, with 9 bases between. CDR1 is SGHAT and CDR2 is FQNNGV in the germline V gene. CDR3 length: 13 residues. The CDR3 sequence is CASSLDSRGGYTF. Here the CDR3 DNA reads TGTGCCAGCAGCTTAGACTCTAGAGGTGGCTACACCTTC.

This chain uses TRBV7-8 with TRBJ2-1, with TRBD2 matching 10 bases. CDR3 length: 16 amino acids. V lost 2 bases, J lost 8 bases, and 9 bases stayed unmatched. Germline V gene sequence: CDR1 SGHVS, CDR2 FQNEAQ. CDR3 residues: CASSLMDSGGSHEQFF. Written as DNA, the CDR3 is TGTGCCAGCAGCTTAATGGATAGCGGGGGGAGTCATGAGCAGTTCTTC. Together with reference TRBV7-8 and TRBJ2-1, the CDR3 gives the full variable domain: GAGVSQSPRYKVAKRGQDVALRCDPISGHVSLFWYQQALGQGPEFLTYFQNEAQLDKSGLPSDRFFAERPEGSVSTLKIQRTQQEDSAVYLCASSLMDSGGSHEQFFGPGTRLTVL.

The chain uses TRBV9 and TRBJ1-1; weak D call: TRBD1 (5 bases). The CDR3 covers 14 residues. V was cut by 3 bases and J by 0 bases, with 9 bases left in between. Germline assignment: CDR1 SGDLS and CDR2 YYNGEE. The DNA of the CDR3 is TGTGCCAGCAGCGGCGGGGGTCTGAACACTGAAGCTTTCTTT. Translation gives CASSGGGLNTEAFF.

This chain links TRBV20-1 with TRBJ2-7, with D possibly being TRBD1 or TRBD2 (5 bases each). Trimming pared 3 bases from V and 6 bases from J, leaving 15 bases between. Germline CDR1 reads DFQATT; CDR2 reads SNEGSKA (reference sequence). The CDR3 length is 13 residues. CDR3 bases: TGCAGTGCTAGCTACGGGTTGGGGACCGAGCAGTACTTC. This encodes CSASYGLGTEQYF.

CDR3 coding DNA: TGCAGTGCGTCCGCAAGGGGACTAGCGGCGCCTAGCTCCTACAATGAGCAGTTCTTC. It yields the protein CSASARGLAAPSSYNEQFF. This rearrangement joins TRBV20-1 to TRBJ2-1; TRBD2 matches 11 bases. Looked up from germline, CDR1 is DFQATT and CDR2 is SNEGSKA (reference sequence). The CDR3 spans 19 residues. The V and J ends lost 6 bases and 0 bases, in that order; junction bases with no gene match: 16.

The chain recombines TRBV5-1 with TRBJ2-2; possible D gene TRBD2, 5 bases. CDR1 and CDR2 from the germline V gene are SGHRS and YFSETQ. Deletions cut 4 bases from V and 3 bases from J, with 13 bases between. The CDR3 is made up of 15 amino acids. The CDR3 bases are TGCGCCAGCAGCGTCGAGGGAGCGGACACCGGGGAGCTGTTTTTT. This translates into CASSVEGADTGELFF.

The V and J genes are TRBV14 and TRBJ2-1; possible D gene TRBD2, 6 bases. The germline V and J ends were trimmed by 3 bases and 6 bases, with 9 bases remaining between them. From germline, CDR1 is SGHDN and CDR2 FVKESK. The CDR3 is 13 amino acids. CDR3 bases: TGTGCCAGCAGCCACCGGGGGAGCAATGAGCAGTTCTTC. Amino acid sequence: CASSHRGSNEQFF.

This clonotype was seen more than once but under ten times. The chain carries TRBV7-2 and TRBJ2-7; D is ambiguous. This CDR3 has 13 amino acids. With 1 base removed from V and 3 bases from J, the gap between germline ends came to 7 bases. Germline CDR1 reads SGHTA; CDR2 reads FQGNSA. CDR3 region: CASSLVAFYEQYF. CDR3 DNA sequence: TGTGCCAGCAGCTTAGTCGCCTTCTACGAGCAGTACTTC. The whole variable domain, filled in from reference TRBV7-2 and TRBJ2-7, reads GAGVSQSPSNKVTEKGKDVELRCDPISGHTALYWYRQSLGQGLEFLIYFQGNSAPDKSGLPSDRFSAERTGGSVSTLTIQRTQQEDSAVYLCASSLVAFYEQYFGPGTRLTVT.